This TCR beta chain was recorded in a study of blood T cell repertoires in COVID-19. This CDR3 is 15 amino acids long. CDR1 and CDR2 from the germline V gene are SGHKS and YYEKEE (reference sequence). V dropped 0 bases and J dropped 10 bases, with 17 bases sitting between them. Authors' data handling: Reference gene primer amplification gave estimated nucleated cell counts. Only in-frame clones appear in the TCRdb table, and some are missing; sequencing was by immunoSEQ multiplex PCR. V, J and clone size were drawn from that table, and D and trimming were deduced from the DNA. The sample holds over 250,000 clones, 70% to 90% seen once.

Sequenced: peripheral blood. The genes are TRBV5-5 and TRBJ2-1, with D possibly matching TRBD2 (7 bases). This TCR was recovered from a woman aged 70-85 years with acute or convalescent COVID-19. The chain's CDR3 is CASSLVGGRQGEQFF. CDR3 coding DNA: TGTGCCAGCAGCTTGGTGGGGGGGCGTCAGGGAGAGCAGTTCTTC.